Following are 18 T cell receptor beta chains from one sample sequenced in a study of shared clonotypes between healthy human individuals. The method was immunoSEQ multiplex PCR; TCRdb's version includes in-frame clones alone and lacks a portion of them. The sample holds around 2.3 million clones; approximately 96% are singletons and the top ten take around 0.13%. Specimen: naive CD4+ T cells sorted from blood. Sample subset: CD45RA+ positively selected. Every receptor here comes from a young man in good health.

The DNA for the CDR3 is TGCGCCAGCATAGCTAGCGGGGGACCAAGCTCCTACAATGAGCAGTTCTTC. This gives the protein CASIASGGPSSYNEQFF. The chain links TRBV5-1 to TRBJ2-1, with 10 positions matching TRBD2. Germline V gene sequence: CDR1 SGHRS, CDR2 YFSETQ. The CDR3 is 17 amino acids. J gave up 0 bases and V 6 bases, and 9 bases lay outside the gene matches.

The J gene is TRBJ1-3, the V gene TRBV18, with a possible D match to TRBD1 (6 bases). Looked up from germline, CDR1 is KGHSH and CDR2 is LQKENI. CDR3 length equals 15 residues. V lost 5 bases and J 0 bases, leaving 11 bases between the germline ends. The CDR3: CASSVNRASGNTIYF. CDR3 in DNA: TGTGCCAGCTCAGTTAACAGGGCCTCTGGAAACACCATATATTTT.

The table lists this clone with a count of one. The chain links TRBV7-6 to TRBJ1-5; 7 bases are shared with TRBD1. This CDR3 contains 17 residues. Germline-derived CDR1 and CDR2 are SGHVS and FNYEAQ. J gave up 2 bases and V 5 bases, and 12 bases lay outside the gene matches. The CDR3 DNA sequence: TGTGCCAGCAGCCCTATGCCTACAGGGGAGGGCAATCAGCCCCAGCATTTT. The encoded protein is CASSPMPTGEGNQPQHF.

Note on this clone: The sample holds other DNA sequences that translate to the same CDR3. The chain joins TRBV19 to TRBJ2-7; D is ambiguous. The ends were cut back, 8 bases at V and 0 bases at J, with 5 bases in the middle. The germline V gene has CDR1 LNHDA and CDR2 SQIVND (reference sequence). The CDR3 is made up of 11 amino acids. CDR3 coding DNA: TGTGCCAGTCGGAACTCCTACGAGCAGTACTTC. As protein: CASRNSYEQYF.

In regard to this clone: Other DNA sequences from this sample encode an identical CDR3 as well. The rearrangement links TRBV7-2 to TRBJ2-7; D uncertain. With 2 bases removed from V and 0 bases from J, the gap between germline ends came to 8 bases. Germline V gene sequence: CDR1 SGHTA, CDR2 FQGNSA. The CDR3 length is 14 residues. CDR3 sequence (DNA): TGTGCCAGCAGCTTATCGCGGAGCTCCTACGAGCAGTACTTC. It translates to CASSLSRSSYEQYF.

Written as DNA, the CDR3 is TGCAGCGTCGACCCAGCCAAGGTAGCGGGGAACAATGAGCAGTTCTTC. As protein: CSVDPAKVAGNNEQFF. V is TRBV29-1 and J is TRBJ2-1; 8 bases agree with TRBD2. Looked up from germline, CDR1 is SQVTM and CDR2 is ANQGSEA. The CDR3 is made up of 16 amino acids. Unmatched junction bases numbered 15, after V lost 6 bases and J lost 5 bases.

J is TRBJ2-5 and V is TRBV7-9; D is unclear. CDR1 is SEHNR, CDR2 FQNEAQ, per germline (reference sequence). This CDR3 has 12 amino acids. V was trimmed by 1 base and J by 9 bases, leaving 9 bases between them. The CDR3 here is CASSLVGRAQYF. For the CDR3, the DNA is TGTGCCAGCAGCTTAGTAGGTAGGGCCCAGTACTTC.

The J gene is TRBJ2-7, the V gene TRBV18; 11 nucleotides line up with TRBD1. After removal of 0 bases from V and 3 bases from J, the junction contained 7 bases not matched to a gene. Per the germline V gene, CDR1 is KGHSH and CDR2 is LQKENI. CDR3 size: 17 residues. This CDR3 is CASSPPGTGGSFYEQYF. CDR3 coding DNA: TGTGCCAGCTCACCACCCGGGACAGGGGGTTCTTTCTACGAGCAGTACTTC.

This clone has just one count. Other DNA sequences within the sample encode an identical CDR3. The chain links TRBV5-1 to TRBJ2-5; D is perhaps TRBD1 or TRBD2 (5 bases each). Germline V gene sequence: CDR1 SGHRS, CDR2 YFSETQ. V gave up 2 bases and J gave up 0 bases, with 8 bases separating them. CDR3 length: 14 residues. The CDR3 sequence: CASSFGGDQETQYF. The CDR3 DNA reads TGCGCCAGCAGCTTTGGGGGAGACCAAGAGACCCAGTACTTC.

The chain combines TRBV19 with TRBJ1-6; D perhaps matches TRBD1 (6 bases). CDR1 LNHDA and CDR2 SQIVND come from the germline V gene (reference sequence). The CDR3 runs 16 residues. Trimming left V 3 bases short and J 10 bases short, with 19 bases between. DNA for the CDR3: TGTGCCAGTAGTATCGCCACAGGGAAGGTTGGATCACCCCTCCACTTT. Translation: CASSIATGKVGSPLHF. Full variable domain (missing parts from reference TRBV19 and TRBJ1-6): DGGITQSPKYLFRKEGQNVTLSCEQNLNHDAMYWYRQDPGQGLRLIYYSQIVNDFQKGDIAEGYSVSREKKESFPLTVTSAQKNPTAFYLCASSIATGKVGSPLHFGNGTRLTVT.

About this clone: The same CDR3 arises from other DNA sequences in this sample as well. The V call is TRBV5-4, the J call TRBJ2-2; D remains ambiguous. The CDR3 sequence is 13 residues long. Trimming shortened V by 2 bases and J by 5 bases, and 7 bases separated the two germline ends. Germline CDR1 is SGHNT and CDR2 is YYREEE (reference sequence). The CDR3 sequence: CASSLGNTGELFF. The CDR3 DNA reads as TGTGCCAGCAGCTTAGGGAATACCGGGGAGCTGTTTTTT.

This clone was observed a single time. The gene calls are TRBV7-3 and TRBJ1-6, with unresolved D. The V end lost 5 bases, the J end lost 4 bases, and 9 bases lay between the germline ends. The V gene's germline CDR1 is SGHTA and CDR2 FQGTGA. This CDR3 region has 14 residues. The CDR3 here is CASSPGGYNSPLHF. CDR3 sequence (DNA): TGTGCCAGCAGCCCCGGAGGGTATAATTCACCCCTCCACTTT.

The rearrangement uses TRBV5-6 and TRBJ2-5; D not resolved. The germline V gene encodes CDR1 SGHDT and CDR2 YYEEEE. Trimming pared 3 bases from V and 1 base from J, leaving 16 bases between. The CDR3 covers 16 residues. The CDR3 is CASSSTNFDLQETQYF. CDR3 coding DNA: TGTGCCAGCAGCTCCACAAATTTTGATCTCCAAGAGACCCAGTACTTC.

The chain carries TRBV18 and TRBJ2-7; D is perhaps TRBD1 (6 bases). CDR1 and CDR2 from the germline V gene are KGHSH and LQKENI. The CDR3 runs to 13 residues. Deletions cut 6 bases from V and 5 bases from J, with 14 bases between. CDR3 amino acids: CASSIPGEHEQYF. Here the CDR3 DNA reads TGTGCCAGCTCCATTCCAGGGGAACACGAGCAGTACTTC.

To note about this clone: Other DNA sequences of this sample code for an identical CDR3. The chain employs TRBV10-3 and TRBJ1-2; D is undetermined. The CDR3 totals 13 residues. Between the trimmed V and J ends, which lost 3 bases and 2 bases, there was a span of 7 bases. Germline CDR1 reads ENHRY; CDR2 reads SYGVKD. CDR3 coding DNA: TGTGCCATCAGTGATTCGGAAAACTATGGCTACACCTTC. Translation: CAISDSENYGYTF.

This clone is a singleton in its sample. The gene calls are TRBV12-2 and TRBJ1-2. TRBV12-2 is shown as a pseudogene. This CDR3 spans 15 amino acids. The CDR3 DNA is TGTGCAAGTCGCTTAGCGGGAGTGGCCCTACCCGGCTACACCTTC. Translation gives CASRLAGVALPGYTF.

The chain carries TRBV5-1 and TRBJ2-2; 7 bases map to TRBD2. The germline CDR1 and CDR2 sequences are SGHRS and YFSETQ. The CDR3 has 17 residues. The V segment lost 0 bases and the J segment 2 bases; nucleotides outside the gene matches: 7. In DNA form, the CDR3 reads TGCGCCAGCAGCTTGGCCGCTAGCGGAGGAAACACCGGGGAGCTGTTTTTT. Its translation is CASSLAASGGNTGELFF.

The CDR3 reads CAISEEGVLGYTF. As DNA, the CDR3 is TGTGCCATCAGCGAGGAAGGGGTTTTAGGCTACACCTTC. The chain is built from TRBV10-3 and TRBJ1-2, with a possible D match to TRBD1 (5 bases). The length of the CDR3 is 13 residues. V dropped 6 bases and J dropped 8 bases, with 16 bases sitting between them. Germline CDR1 and CDR2: ENHRY and SYGVKD.